These 13 T cell receptor beta chains were all obtained from the same sample, sequenced in a study of human CD8 memory T cell subsets. The term TPEX covered CCR7+ PD-1+ TIGIT+ early memory CD8+ T cells that had exhausted-like traits. Investigators built TCR beta libraries using UMI-labeled 5' RACE. Following a re-call of the 5' RACE reads, TCRdb has one entry per CDR3 protein and lacks DNA. The listing contains thousands of distinct CDR3 sequences. The sequenced sample consisted of CD8+ T cells from PBMCs. The receptors shown here come from a human donor in good health.

The chain links TRBV6-2 or TRBV6-3 to TRBJ1-5. There are 15 residues in the CDR3. Germline V gives CDR1 MNHEY, CDR2 SVGEGT. The CDR3 protein is CASSYSENSNQPQHF.

This clonotype shows up as medium-sized by frequency. The chain couples TRBV4-1 to TRBJ1-5. The CDR3 has 13 amino acids. Germline CDR1 is MGHRA and CDR2 is YSYEKL. CDR3 sequence reads: CASSLGRGQPQHF.

The chain combines TRBV20-1 with TRBJ2-7; TCRdb reports TRBD2, a call that lacks DNA to check it against. CDR3 length: 16 residues. From germline, CDR1 is DFQATT and CDR2 SNEGSKA (reference sequence). The CDR3 sequence: CSAREVAPTSRYEQYF.

By frequency, this clonotype is medium-sized (0.01 to 0.1%). The chain is built from TRBV18 and TRBJ1-1; TCRdb's assignment of TRBD1 cannot be checked, as there is no DNA. This CDR3 spans 14 amino acids. The V gene's germline CDR1 is KGHSH and CDR2 LQKENI. The CDR3 loop is CASSSDRGYTEAFF.

The chain employs TRBV2 and TRBJ2-1. The CDR3 contains 16 residues. The germline V gene encodes CDR1 SNHLY and CDR2 FYNNEI. This CDR3 is CASSEAQATSYNEQFF.

The V gene is TRBV28, the J gene TRBJ1-5. The CDR3 runs 13 residues. The germline gives CDR1 MDHEN, CDR2 SYDVKM. Here the CDR3 reads CASSSGRYQPQHF.

By frequency, this clonotype registers medium-sized. The chain carries TRBV29-1 and TRBJ2-7; the D gene TCRdb calls, TRBD1, cannot be checked with no DNA. This CDR3 region has 13 residues. Germline V gene lookup returns CDR1 SQVTM and CDR2 ANQGSEA. CDR3 sequence: CSVPGQGAYEQYF.

The CDR3 here is CASSLTSGTGETQYF. The V gene is TRBV9, the J gene TRBJ2-5; without DNA, the TCRdb call of TRBD1 cannot be checked. This CDR3 spans 15 amino acids. The germline gives CDR1 SGDLS, CDR2 YYNGEE. Based on the CDR3 plus reference TRBV9 and TRBJ2-5, the full variable domain is DSGVTQTPKHLITATGQRVTLRCSPRSGDLSVYWYQQSLDQGLQFLIQYYNGEERAKGNILERFSAQQFPDLHSELNLSSLELGDSALYFCASSLTSGTGETQYFGPGTRLLVL.

The rearrangement links TRBV6-6 to TRBJ2-5; TCRdb picks TRBD1, but there is no DNA to check that call. This CDR3 is 14 amino acids long. Germline assignment: CDR1 MNHNY and CDR2 SVGAGI (reference sequence). CDR3 region: CASSSRQTQETQYF.

This chain uses TRBV20-1 with TRBJ2-7; TCRdb lists TRBD1, though no DNA is available to test this call. Germline CDR1 reads DFQATT; CDR2 reads SNEGSKA (reference sequence). The CDR3 has 15 residues. The CDR3 loop is CSARLPDLPGQPQYF.

This rearrangement joins TRBV28 to TRBJ2-1; TCRdb's D call, TRBD1, is unchecked because there is no DNA. Germline V gene lookup returns CDR1 MDHEN and CDR2 SYDVKM. The CDR3 contains 15 residues. CDR3 protein: CASSLTGRRSNEQFF.

This chain joins TRBV6-5 and TRBJ1-2; TCRdb picks TRBD1, but there is no DNA to check that call. This CDR3 is 13 amino acids long. In germline, CDR1 is MNHEY, CDR2 SVGAGI. The CDR3 protein is CASSLTGVIGYTF.

The rearrangement joins TRBV9 to TRBJ2-7; with no DNA, the TCRdb D assignment of TRBD1 cannot be verified. The CDR3 is 13 residues long. From germline, CDR1 is SGDLS and CDR2 YYNGEE. The CDR3: CASSGGQSYEQYF. Full variable domain (rest looked up from reference TRBV9 and TRBJ2-7): DSGVTQTPKHLITATGQRVTLRCSPRSGDLSVYWYQQSLDQGLQFLIQYYNGEERAKGNILERFSAQQFPDLHSELNLSSLELGDSALYFCASSGGQSYEQYFGPGTRLTVT.